What follows is one T cell receptor beta chain and its context. At the DNA level, this CDR3 is encoded by other sequences in the same sample as well. This sample is drawn from a study of T cell responses to AZD1222 COVID-19 vaccine. There are 15 residues in the CDR3. Germline V CDR1 and CDR2: KGHSH, LQKENI. V trimming: 3 bases; J trimming: 1 base; junction bases outside the gene matches: 1. The repertoire was sequenced with immunoSEQ multiplex PCR; TCRdb's copy has only in-frame clones and lacks some. The sample consists of about 190,000 clones, 80% to 95% of them appearing once. The origin of this receptor is an adult in good health. This chain joins TRBV18 and TRBJ1-5, with 9 positions matching TRBD1. Sequencing used peripheral blood, obtained on day 0 of AZD1222 vaccination. The CDR3 protein is CASSPTGGSNQPQHF. CDR3 nucleotides: TGTGCCAGCTCACCTACAGGGGGCAGCAATCAGCCCCAGCATTTT.